These 15 T cell receptor beta chains were sequenced from one sample in a study of T cell repertoires in cytomegalovirus infection (dated by TCRdb to between 2018 and 2021). In light of the paper, this sample's treatment or condition label describes: in vitro stimulation with specific CMV peptide epitopes to enrich CMV-specific T cells. The sequencer listed for this sample is Illumina HiSeq 1500. In TCRdb, the public reads were trimmed at Q25 with fastp and aligned with MiXCR, with productive beta chains retained. Entries are consolidated by CDR3 protein sequence, retaining the most common genes and DNA. The sample table shows some 500,000 distinct CDR3 sequences, and around 35% are seen once. Jointly, the top ten make up about a sixth of the sample. No antigen has been assigned to these receptors. The sequencing here drew on cultured PBMCs, taken from culture after CMV antigen stimulation. Source of these receptors: a human donor in good health (CMV status not recorded). Some clones in this sample may be carry-over from other donors' samples.

The chain employs TRBV20-1 and TRBJ1-5; TRBD1 matches at 7 bases. The ends lost 6 bases at V and 11 bases at J; junction bases unmatched: 13. Germline V gene sequence: CDR1 DFQATT, CDR2 SNEGSKA (reference sequence). This CDR3 is 13 amino acids long. In DNA, the CDR3 is TGCAGTGCACCGGGACAGACCGGATCAGCCCAGCATTTT. Its protein is CSAPGQTGSAQHF.

The chain recombines TRBV28 with TRBJ1-1; 9 nucleotides align to TRBD1. The CDR3 loop spans 15 amino acids. The junction had 14 bases not matched to a gene; V was cut back by 5 bases and J by 10 bases. Germline CDR1 and CDR2: MDHEN and SYDVKM. The CDR3 here is CASSDGQGPVSGAFF. CDR3 DNA: TGTGCCAGCAGTGATGGACAGGGGCCCGTCTCAGGAGCTTTCTTT. Full variable domain (missing parts from reference TRBV28 and TRBJ1-1): DVKVTQSSRYLVKRTGEKVFLECVQDMDHENMFWYRQDPGLGLRLIYFSYDVKMKEKGDIPEGYSVSREKKERFSLILESASTNQTSMYLCASSDGQGPVSGAFFGQGTRLTVV.

The CDR3 sequence is CASSMGTFGGMNTEAFF. The CDR3 DNA reads TGTGCCAGTAGTATGGGAACCTTTGGAGGGATGAACACTGAAGCTTTCTTT. The chain joins TRBV19 to TRBJ1-1, with D hard to call. With 3 bases removed from V and 0 bases from J, the gap between germline ends came to 17 bases. CDR1 and CDR2 from the germline V gene are LNHDA and SQIVND (reference sequence). The CDR3 has 17 amino acids. Looking up the rest from reference TRBV19 and TRBJ1-1 gives the full variable domain: DGGITQSPKYLFRKEGQNVTLSCEQNLNHDAMYWYRQDPGQGLRLIYYSQIVNDFQKGDIAEGYSVSREKKESFPLTVTSAQKNPTAFYLCASSMGTFGGMNTEAFFGQGTRLTVV.

The chain employs TRBV10-3 and TRBJ1-2; D is ambiguous. The V gene's germline CDR1 is ENHRY and CDR2 SYGVKD. The CDR3 is made up of 13 amino acids. The V gene lost 3 bases and the J gene lost 1 base, with 6 bases spanning the gap. The CDR3 protein is CAISEMDNYGYTF. The CDR3 nucleotides read TGTGCCATCAGTGAAATGGATAACTATGGCTACACCTTC.

The chain recombines TRBV12-3 or TRBV12-4 with TRBJ1-2; the match to TRBD1 covers 7 bases. The junction had 12 bases not matched to a gene; V was cut back by 5 bases and J by 0 bases. The CDR3 extends over 17 amino acids. The CDR3 DNA reads TGTGCCAGCAGTCCCTCGGGACAGCGGGCGACTAACTATGGCTACACCTTC. Its translation: CASSPSGQRATNYGYTF.

The chain uses TRBV6-6 and TRBJ1-1; 7 bases line up with TRBD1. Germline CDR1 MNHNY, CDR2 SVGAGI (reference sequence). J lost 5 bases, V lost 5 bases, and 14 bases had no gene match. The CDR3 is 16 amino acids. The CDR3 here is CASSILGTTGRTEAFF. CDR3 sequence (DNA): TGTGCCAGCAGTATTTTAGGGACGACAGGGAGGACTGAAGCTTTCTTT.

This clonotype was observed a few times. The rearrangement joins TRBV14 to TRBJ1-4; 7 bases line up with TRBD1. V shed 0 bases, J shed 6 bases, and the junction held 10 bases outside the gene matches. Per germline, CDR1 SGHDN and CDR2 FVKESK. This CDR3 has 17 residues. The CDR3 region has the DNA TGTGCCAGCAGCCAAGATGTTTACAGGGGCGAGGATGAAAAACTGTTTTTT. Amino acid sequence: CASSQDVYRGEDEKLFF. The variable domain in full, with the rest retrieved from reference TRBV14 and TRBJ1-4, is EAGVTQFPSHSVIEKGQTVTLRCDPISGHDNLYWYRRVMGKEIKFLLHFVKESKQDESGMPNNRFLAERTGGTYSTLKVQPAELEDSGVYFCASSQDVYRGEDEKLFFGSGTQLSVL.

The V gene is TRBV12-3 or TRBV12-4, the J gene TRBJ2-1; TRBD2 matches 11 bases. The CDR3 is made up of 15 amino acids. The V gene end was trimmed by 6 bases and the J gene end by 6 bases; junction bases not matched to a gene: 7. The CDR3 loop is CASSRLAGTSNEQFF. The CDR3 DNA reads as TGTGCCAGCAGCAGACTAGCGGGAACCAGCAATGAGCAGTTCTTC.

A few counts support this clonotype. The rearrangement links TRBV30 to TRBJ1-1, with 8 bases that match TRBD1. J lost 8 bases, V lost 4 bases, and 12 bases had no gene match. This CDR3 spans 14 amino acids. The germline CDR1 and CDR2 sequences are GTSNPN and SVGIG (reference sequence). The CDR3 DNA sequence: TGTGCCTGGAACCGACAGGGGCCCCCTTCGGAAGCTTTCTTT. Amino acid sequence: CAWNRQGPPSEAFF. Looking up the rest from reference TRBV30 and TRBJ1-1 gives the full variable domain: SQTIHQWPATLVQPVGSPLSLECTVEGTSNPNLYWYRQAAGRGLQLLFYSVGIGQISSEVPQNLSASRPQDRQFILSSKKLLLSDSGFYLCAWNRQGPPSEAFFGQGTRLTVV.

V usage is TRBV7-3 and J usage is TRBJ2-2; 10 nucleotides line up with TRBD2. V shed 1 base and J 4 bases; nucleotides not matched to a gene: 6. The V gene's germline CDR1 is SGHTA and CDR2 FQGTGA. This CDR3 has 17 residues. The CDR3 region is CASSLIEGLASTGELFF. In DNA, the CDR3 is TGTGCCAGCAGCTTAATAGAGGGACTAGCGAGCACCGGGGAGCTGTTTTTT.

The rearrangement joins TRBV7-9 to TRBJ2-5; a possible D gene is TRBD2 (5 bases). This CDR3 spans 15 amino acids. V shed 5 bases and J shed 5 bases, with 18 bases lying between them. In germline, CDR1 is SEHNR, CDR2 FQNEAQ (reference sequence). CDR3 sequence: CASSTEDTSRETQYF. Here the CDR3 DNA reads TGTGCCAGCAGCACGGAGGATACGTCCCGGGAGACCCAGTACTTC.

The chain joins TRBV15 to TRBJ2-2, with D possibly called TRBD1 or TRBD2 (5 bases each). The CDR3 extends over 15 amino acids. V lost 3 bases and J 5 bases, leaving 13 bases between the germline ends. Per germline, CDR1 LNHNV and CDR2 YYDKDF (reference sequence). The CDR3 DNA reads TGTGCCACCAGCAGCCGGGACCCCGGGACCGGGGAGCTGTTTTTT. Encoded protein: CATSSRDPGTGELFF. The full variable domain, completed using reference TRBV15 and TRBJ2-2, is DAMVIQNPRYQVTQFGKPVTLSCSQTLNHNVMYWYQQKSSQAPKLLFHYYDKDFNNEADTPDNFQSRRPNTSFCFLDIRSPGLGDTAMYLCATSSRDPGTGELFFGEGSRLTVL.

This clonotype was detected only a few times. The chain carries TRBV28 and TRBJ1-2, with TRBD1 matching over 9 bases. Unmatched junction bases numbered 16, after V lost 4 bases and J lost 1 base. Per germline, CDR1 MDHEN and CDR2 SYDVKM. The CDR3 loop spans 19 amino acids. The CDR3 nucleotides read TGTGCCAGCAGTTCCATACTCCTCCGGGACAGGGAAGATAACTATGGCTACACCTTC. Its translation is CASSSILLRDREDNYGYTF.

This clonotype came up many times. The rearrangement joins TRBV7-9 to TRBJ2-7; TRBD2 is a possible D gene (6 bases). Germline loops: CDR1 SEHNR, CDR2 FQNEAQ (reference sequence). The CDR3 spans 13 residues. V dropped 5 bases and J dropped 5 bases, with 13 bases sitting between them. CDR3 amino acids: CASSRGSGHEQYF. The CDR3 DNA follows: TGTGCCAGCAGCCGAGGAAGCGGGCACGAGCAGTACTTC.

The V and J genes are TRBV4-3 and TRBJ2-7; D not resolved. The germline gives CDR1 LGHNA, CDR2 YSLEER. V lost 0 bases to trimming and J lost 0 bases, with 9 bases between them. The CDR3 consists of 15 residues. This chain's CDR3 is CASSQDNYGSYEQYF. In DNA, the CDR3 is TGCGCCAGCAGCCAAGACAACTATGGCTCCTACGAGCAGTACTTC.